A selection of T cell receptor beta chains follows, all from one sample in a study of CD8+CD57+ T cells in acquired aplastic anemia. MiXCR, run by TCRdb on the reads, gives a single entry per CDR3 protein. In the table there are about 180,000 distinct CDR3 sequences, less than 50% of which are singletons. Sequencing was performed on sorted CD4+, CD8+, or CD8+CD57+ T cells (not recorded which) from PBMCs. These receptors came from a human donor with aplastic anemia. CDR3s leave out the opening cysteine and the closing phenylalanine or tryptophan.

TRBV5-1	ASSPGSSVNTEAF
TRBV12-3/TRBV12-4	ASSSPVNEQF
TRBV7-8	ASSLEAGDYGYT
TRBV6-4	ASSGQGLGDTQY
TRBV10-2	ASRQPTYNEQF
TRBV6-1	ASSGQGAMNSPLH
TRBV10-3	AISESGSAGELF
TRBV15	ATSRDQGGNGYT
TRBV7-9	ASSSTADTQY
TRBV6-1	ASRPLDSVNTEAF
TRBV14	ASSRRQGMGSPLH
TRBV20-1	SGTDRAAGYT
TRBV12-3/TRBV12-4	DSSTRQGTEAF
TRBV6-1	ASSAGYFNQPQY
TRBV20-1	SATGTGGDLYGYT
TRBV2	ASSEYAGGSGNTIY
TRBV19	ASTHRDRGKLF